The clone carrying this TCR beta chain was observed once. Its antigen is not identified. The sample is drawn from a study of vaccination effects on CD4 cells after COVID-19. Subsequent to 10 days of culture, CD4+ T cells were isolated. J gave up 0 bases and V 5 bases, and 11 bases lay outside the gene matches. Germline CDR1 is PRHDT and CDR2 is FYEKMQ (reference sequence). The CDR3 is 17 amino acids. This table comes from immunoSEQ multiplex PCR, and its TCRdb copy is limited to in-frame clones, with some not included. Among some 36,000 clones listed, 65% to 70% were seen once. The chain couples TRBV13 to TRBJ2-5, with 8 bases lining up with TRBD2. This sample comprised CD4+ T cells from PBMCs cultured without peptide, obtained before COVID-19 vaccination. This TCR was recovered from a human donor who received a COVID-19 vaccine. CDR3 sequence (DNA): TGTGCCAGCAGCACTACGCCCCAGCGGGGGAACCAAGAGACCCAGTACTTC. Translation: CASSTTPQRGNQETQYF.